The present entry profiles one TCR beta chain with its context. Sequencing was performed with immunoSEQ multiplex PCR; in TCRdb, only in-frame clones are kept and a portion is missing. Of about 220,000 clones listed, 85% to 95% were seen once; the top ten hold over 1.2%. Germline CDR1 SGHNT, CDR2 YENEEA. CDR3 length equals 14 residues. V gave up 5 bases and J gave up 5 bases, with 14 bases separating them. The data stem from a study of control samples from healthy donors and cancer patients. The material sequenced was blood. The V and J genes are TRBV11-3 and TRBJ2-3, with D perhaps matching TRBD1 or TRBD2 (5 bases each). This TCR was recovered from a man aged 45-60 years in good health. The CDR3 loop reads CASSLRDGGDTQYF. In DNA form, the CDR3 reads TGTGCCAGCAGCCTAAGGGACGGCGGAGATACGCAGTATTTT. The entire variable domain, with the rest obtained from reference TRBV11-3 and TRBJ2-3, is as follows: EAGVVQSPRYKIIEKKQPVAFWCNPISGHNTLYWYLQNLGQGPELLIRYENEEAVDDSQLPKDRFSAERLKGVDSTLKIQPAELGDSAVYLCASSLRDGGDTQYFGPGTRLTVL.